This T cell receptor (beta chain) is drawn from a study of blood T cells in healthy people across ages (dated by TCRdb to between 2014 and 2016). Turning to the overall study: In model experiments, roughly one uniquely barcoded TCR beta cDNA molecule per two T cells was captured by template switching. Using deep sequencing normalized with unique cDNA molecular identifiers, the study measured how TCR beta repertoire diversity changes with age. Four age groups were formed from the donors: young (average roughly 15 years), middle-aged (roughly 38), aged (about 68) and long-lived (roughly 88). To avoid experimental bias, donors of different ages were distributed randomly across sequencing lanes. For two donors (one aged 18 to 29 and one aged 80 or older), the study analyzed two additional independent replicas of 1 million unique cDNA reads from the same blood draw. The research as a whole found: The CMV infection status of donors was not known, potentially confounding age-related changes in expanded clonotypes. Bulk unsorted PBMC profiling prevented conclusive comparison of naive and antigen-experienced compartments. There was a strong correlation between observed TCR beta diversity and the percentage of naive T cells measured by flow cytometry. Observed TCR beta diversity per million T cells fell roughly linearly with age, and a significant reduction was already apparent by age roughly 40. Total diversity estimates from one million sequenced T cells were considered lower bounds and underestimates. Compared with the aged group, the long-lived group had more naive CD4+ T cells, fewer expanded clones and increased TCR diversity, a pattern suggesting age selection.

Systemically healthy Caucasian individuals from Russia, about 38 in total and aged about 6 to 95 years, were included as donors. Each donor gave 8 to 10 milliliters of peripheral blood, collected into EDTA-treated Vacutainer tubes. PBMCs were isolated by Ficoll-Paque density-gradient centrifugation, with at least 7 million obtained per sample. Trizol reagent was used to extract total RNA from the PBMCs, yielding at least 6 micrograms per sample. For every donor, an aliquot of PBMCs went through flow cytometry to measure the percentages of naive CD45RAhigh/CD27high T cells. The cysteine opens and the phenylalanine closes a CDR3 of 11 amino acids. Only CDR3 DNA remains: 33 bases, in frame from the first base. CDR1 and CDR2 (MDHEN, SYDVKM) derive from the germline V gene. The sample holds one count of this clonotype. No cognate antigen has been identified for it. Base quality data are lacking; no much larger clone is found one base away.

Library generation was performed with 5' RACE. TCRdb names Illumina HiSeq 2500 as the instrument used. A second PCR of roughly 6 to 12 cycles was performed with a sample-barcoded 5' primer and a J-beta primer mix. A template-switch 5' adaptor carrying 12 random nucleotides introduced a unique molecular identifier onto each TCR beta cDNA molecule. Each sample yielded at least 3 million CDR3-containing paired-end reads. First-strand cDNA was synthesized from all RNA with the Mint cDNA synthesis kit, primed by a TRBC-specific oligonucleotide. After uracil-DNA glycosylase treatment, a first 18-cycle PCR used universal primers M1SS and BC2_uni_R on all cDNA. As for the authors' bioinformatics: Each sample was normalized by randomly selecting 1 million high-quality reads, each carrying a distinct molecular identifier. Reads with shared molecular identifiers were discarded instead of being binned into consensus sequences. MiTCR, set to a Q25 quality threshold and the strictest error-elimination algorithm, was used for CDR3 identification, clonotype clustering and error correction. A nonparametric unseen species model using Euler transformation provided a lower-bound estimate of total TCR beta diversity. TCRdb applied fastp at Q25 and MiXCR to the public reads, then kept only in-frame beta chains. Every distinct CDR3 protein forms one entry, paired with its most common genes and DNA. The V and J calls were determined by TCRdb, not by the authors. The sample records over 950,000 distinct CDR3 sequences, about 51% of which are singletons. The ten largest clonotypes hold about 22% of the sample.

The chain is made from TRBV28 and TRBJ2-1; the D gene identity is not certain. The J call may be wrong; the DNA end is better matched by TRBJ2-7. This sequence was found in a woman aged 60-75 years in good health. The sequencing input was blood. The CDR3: CASSTLGEQYF. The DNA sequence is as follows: TGTGCCAGCAGTACCCTTGGCGAGCAGTACTTC.